Presented here are 9 T cell receptor beta chains from one specimen sequenced in a study of T cell responses to AZD1222 COVID-19 vaccine. This table comes from immunoSEQ multiplex PCR, and its TCRdb copy is limited to in-frame clones, with some not included. The sample lists 99,000 or so clones; 80% to 90% were seen once. Sample: peripheral blood, taken 28 days after the second AZD1222 dose. The receptors derive from an adult who received the AZD1222 COVID-19 vaccine.

The rearrangement joins TRBV24-1 to TRBJ2-1; no clear D. The germline V gene has CDR1 KGHDR and CDR2 SFDVKD. Trimming cost V 1 base and J 10 bases, with 7 bases left between them. The CDR3 sequence is 12 residues long. CDR3 protein: CATSDFGQEQFF. The CDR3, as DNA: TGTGCCACCAGTGATTTCGGCCAGGAGCAGTTCTTC.

This sequence joins TRBV5-1 and TRBJ1-1; D is unclear. The CDR3 totals 13 residues. Germline lookup yields CDR1 SGHRS and CDR2 YFSETQ. Trimming took 6 bases from V and 1 from J, leaving 10 bases between them. DNA for the CDR3: TGCGCCAGCACCCTCAGCCGGAACACTGAAGCTTTCTTT. Its translation: CASTLSRNTEAFF.

This clone appeared once. The chain carries TRBV3-1 (or the pseudogene TRBV3-2) and TRBJ1-5; D may be TRBD1 (5 bases). The CDR3 totals 14 residues. Germline values: CDR1 LGHDT, CDR2 YNNKEL (reference sequence). V was clipped by 0 bases and J by 6 bases, with 9 bases between them. As DNA, the CDR3 is TGTGCCAGCAGCCAAGACAAGGGGTTTCAGCCCCAGCATTTT. Protein sequence: CASSQDKGFQPQHF.

This clone was picked up one time. The chain is built from TRBV25-1 and TRBJ2-1; D remains ambiguous. The CDR3 is 16 amino acids. Between the trimmed V and J ends, which lost 0 bases and 7 bases, there was a span of 16 bases. Germline assignment: CDR1 MGHDK and CDR2 SYGVNS. In DNA, the CDR3 is TGTGCCAGCAGTGAATATGAAGTTAAGTTGGGGAATGAGCAGTTCTTC. It codes for CASSEYEVKLGNEQFF.

V and J are TRBV29-1 and TRBJ2-7, with TRBD1 matching 9 bases. In germline, CDR1 is SQVTM, CDR2 ANQGSEA. Trimming cost V 2 bases and J 5 bases; bases outside gene matches: 4. This CDR3 contains 13 residues. The CDR3 region is CSVERQGGNEQYF. The CDR3 nucleotides read TGCAGCGTTGAAAGACAGGGGGGGAACGAGCAGTACTTC.

This sequence joins TRBV18 and TRBJ2-7; 10 bases agree with TRBD1. This CDR3 is built from 14 residues. Per the germline V gene, CDR1 is KGHSH and CDR2 is LQKENI. V was pared by 3 bases and J by 5 bases, with 4 bases of the junction left unmatched. CDR3 sequence reads: CASSPGQGTNEQYF. The CDR3 DNA reads as TGTGCCAGCTCACCGGGACAGGGGACTAACGAGCAGTACTTC.

The chain has TRBV5-6 and TRBJ2-7; 12 bases align to TRBD2. Germline CDR1 is SGHDT and CDR2 is YYEEEE. This CDR3 comprises 17 residues. J lost 0 bases, V lost 5 bases, and 9 bases had no gene match. The CDR3 sequence is CASSRRTSGTYSYEQYF. The CDR3 bases are TGTGCCAGCAGTCGGAGGACTAGCGGGACCTACTCCTACGAGCAGTACTTC.

The V gene is TRBV7-8, the J gene TRBJ1-2, with D perhaps matching TRBD1 (5 bases). This CDR3 is built from 15 residues. V lost 1 base and J lost 4, with 13 bases in between. Germline V gene sequence: CDR1 SGHVS, CDR2 FQNEAQ. The CDR3 region has the DNA TGTGCCAGCAGCTTAGAAGGGGCCGCTTCCTATGGCTACACCTTC. Its protein is CASSLEGAASYGYTF. The full variable domain, its missing parts supplied by reference TRBV7-8 and TRBJ1-2, is GAGVSQSPRYKVAKRGQDVALRCDPISGHVSLFWYQQALGQGPEFLTYFQNEAQLDKSGLPSDRFFAERPEGSVSTLKIQRTQQEDSAVYLCASSLEGAASYGYTFGSGTRLTVV.

This clone was counted a few times. V and J are TRBV2 and TRBJ1-5; D call uncertain. This CDR3 region has 12 residues. Looked up from germline, CDR1 is SNHLY and CDR2 is FYNNEI. V was pared by 5 bases and J by 7 bases, with 9 bases between. Here the CDR3 DNA reads TGTGCCAGCAGTTGGGAAGGGCAGCCCCAGCATTTT. Its protein is CASSWEGQPQHF.